This T cell receptor beta chain was sequenced during a study of blood T cell repertoires in COVID-19. Study-wide context: Researchers got acute and convalescent COVID-19 samples from the United States, Italy and Spain. From T cells, B-cell-depleted T cells, or PBMCs came the material, which was cDNA or gDNA.

Original data processing: The authors estimated nucleated cell counts from reference gene primer amplification. Clones were read by immunoSEQ multiplex PCR, and TCRdb kept only the in-frame ones, dropping some. That table is the source of V, J and clone size, and D and trimming were worked out from the DNA. There are roughly 130,000 clones in the sample; approximately 90% occur only once, and approximately 2.4% lies in the top ten. V lost 0 bases and J 4 bases, leaving 4 bases between the germline ends. Germline V gene lookup returns CDR1 SGDLS and CDR2 YYNGEE. The CDR3 sequence is 13 residues long. During active infection, Seattle patients enrolled and were then monitored through disease.

Sequencing was carried out using peripheral blood. V is TRBV9 and J is TRBJ2-2, with D unclear. The TCR was taken from a human donor with COVID-19, enrolled during active disease. The donor label of this sample is uncertain. CDR3 coding DNA: TGTGCCAGCAGCGTAGACATCACCGGGGAGCTGTTTTTT. Translating gives CASSVDITGELFF.